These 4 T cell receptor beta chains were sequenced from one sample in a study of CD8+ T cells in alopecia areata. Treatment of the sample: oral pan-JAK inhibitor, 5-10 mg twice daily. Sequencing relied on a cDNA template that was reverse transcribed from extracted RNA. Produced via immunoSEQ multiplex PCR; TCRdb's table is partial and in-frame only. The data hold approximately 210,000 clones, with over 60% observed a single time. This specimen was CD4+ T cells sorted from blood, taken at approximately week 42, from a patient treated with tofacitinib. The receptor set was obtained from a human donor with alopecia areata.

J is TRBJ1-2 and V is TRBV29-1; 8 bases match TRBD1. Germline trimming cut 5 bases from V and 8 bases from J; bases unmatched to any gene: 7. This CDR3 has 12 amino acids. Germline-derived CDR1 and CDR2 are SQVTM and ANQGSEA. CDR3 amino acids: CSVSDRAKGYTF. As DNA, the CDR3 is TGCAGCGTTTCGGACAGGGCAAAGGGCTACACCTTC.

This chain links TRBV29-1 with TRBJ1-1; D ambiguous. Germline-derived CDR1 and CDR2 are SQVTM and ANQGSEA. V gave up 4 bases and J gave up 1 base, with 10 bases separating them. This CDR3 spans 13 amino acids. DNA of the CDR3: TGCAGCGTTGGGGAAAGAGGGAACACTGAAGCTTTCTTT. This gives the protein CSVGERGNTEAFF.

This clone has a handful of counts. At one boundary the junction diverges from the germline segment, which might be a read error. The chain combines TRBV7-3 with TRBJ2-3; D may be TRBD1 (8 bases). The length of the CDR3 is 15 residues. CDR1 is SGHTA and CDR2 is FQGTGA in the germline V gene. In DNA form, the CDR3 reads TGTGCCAGCACCTTACAGGGGGGGCCAGGGGATACGCAGTATTTT. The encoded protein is CASTLQGGPGDTQYF.

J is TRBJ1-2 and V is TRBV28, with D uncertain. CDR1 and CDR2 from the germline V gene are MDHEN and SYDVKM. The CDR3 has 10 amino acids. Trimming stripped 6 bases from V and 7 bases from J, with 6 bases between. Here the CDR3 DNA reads TGTGCCAGCAGAGAGGGTGGCTACACCTTC. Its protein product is CASREGGYTF.